Here is one TCR beta chain with its context. The data stem from a study of blood T cell repertoires in COVID-19. Study-wide background: Both acute and convalescent COVID-19 samples were obtained from the United States, Italy and Spain. PBMCs, B-cell-depleted T cells, or T cells were the source of the cDNA or gDNA that made up the material.

The CDR3 has 14 amino acids. Looked up from germline, CDR1 is GTSNPN and CDR2 is SVGIG (reference sequence). The V gene end was trimmed by 5 bases and the J gene end by 1 base; junction bases not matched to a gene: 6. Original processing methods: Estimates of nucleated cell counts were drawn from the amplification of reference gene primers. This table comes from immunoSEQ multiplex PCR, and its TCRdb copy is limited to in-frame clones, with some not included. The V and J calls and clone size come from that table; D and trimming were worked out from the DNA. The sample yields 350,000 to 450,000 clones, around 86% seen once.

V is TRBV30 and J is TRBJ2-7, with 9 bases that match TRBD1. This receptor was identified in a human donor in a cohort sampled during active COVID-19. Sequenced: peripheral blood. CDR3 sequence: CAWEGQGTSYEQYF. In DNA form, the CDR3 reads TGTGCCTGGGAAGGACAGGGGACTTCCTACGAGCAGTACTTC.